The 8 T cell receptor beta chains given below trace back to one sample, sequenced in a study of T cells in localized non-small cell lung cancer. Assay: immunoSEQ multiplex PCR; the TCRdb copy retains only in-frame clones and omits some. The profile covers some 39,000 clones, with roughly 77% appearing a single time and about a third taken by the ten largest. Sequencing was performed on PBMCs, taken before any cancer treatment. All receptors come from a woman aged 35-70 years with stage II squamous cell lung carcinoma.

The chain uses TRBV5-1 and TRBJ2-5; 9 bases map to TRBD1. Trimming cost V 0 bases and J 4 bases; bases outside gene matches: 4. Germline loops: CDR1 SGHRS, CDR2 YFSETQ. This CDR3 is 15 amino acids long. The CDR3 nucleotides read TGCGCCAGCAGCTTGGGGACAGGGGAAGGAGAGACCCAGTACTTC. Translating it yields CASSLGTGEGETQYF.

This clone was counted once. The chain has TRBV27 and TRBJ2-5, with D perhaps TRBD1 (6 bases). The germline V gene encodes CDR1 MNHEY and CDR2 SMNVEV (reference sequence). This CDR3 spans 15 amino acids. V was clipped by 3 bases and J by 2 bases, with 13 bases between them. In DNA, the CDR3 is TGTGCCAGCAGTTTTCTGGGACAAGTACAAGAGACCCAGTACTTC. This translates into CASSFLGQVQETQYF.

The CDR3, as DNA: TGTGCCAGCAGCTTTCTTTCGGGGGGAGAGTACTACGAGCAGTACTTC. Residues: CASSFLSGGEYYEQYF. The chain employs TRBV7-9 and TRBJ2-7, with 7 bases aligning to TRBD2. The CDR3 runs 16 residues. CDR1 and CDR2 from the germline V gene are SEHNR and FQNEAQ (reference sequence). J was trimmed by 3 bases and V by 3 bases; bases with no gene match: 11.

V usage is TRBV19 and J usage is TRBJ1-4, with D uncertain. Germline values: CDR1 LNHDA, CDR2 SQIVND (reference sequence). The CDR3 is 13 amino acids. Trimming left V 3 bases short and J 7 bases short, with 9 bases between. CDR3 protein: CASSMQTSEKLFF. The CDR3 bases are TGTGCCAGTAGTATGCAGACAAGTGAAAAACTGTTTTTT.

The rearrangement links TRBV4-3 to TRBJ2-7; 7 nucleotides line up with TRBD1. The germline CDR1 and CDR2 sequences are LGHNA and YSLEER. This CDR3 spans 15 amino acids. V gave up 0 bases and J gave up 5 bases; unmatched junction bases: 7. The CDR3 region has the DNA TGCGCCAGCAGCCAAGATTACATAGGGACAGACGAGCAGTACTTC. It specifies CASSQDYIGTDEQYF.

A word on this clone: At one end, the junction sequence differs from germline, possibly due to a read error. The chain links TRBV6-1 to TRBJ2-5; D not resolved. CDR1 and CDR2 from the germline V gene are MNHNS and SASEGT. The length of the CDR3 is 14 residues. DNA of the CDR3: TGTGCCAGCAGGGAAGACACTACCGGAGAGACCCAGTACTTC. It translates to CASREDTTGETQYF.

The chain recombines TRBV4-3 with TRBJ2-5; 7 bases are shared with TRBD2. The germline V gene has CDR1 LGHNA and CDR2 YSLEER. Unmatched junction bases numbered 18, after V lost 0 bases and J lost 5 bases. This CDR3 has 19 amino acids. CDR3 nucleotide sequence: TGCGCCAGCAGCCAAGAGACCGGGACTAACGCCCCTTACGGGGAGACCCAGTACTTC. This encodes CASSQETGTNAPYGETQYF.

This chain connects TRBV27 to TRBJ2-2; 8 nucleotides agree with TRBD2. Germline CDR1 is MNHEY and CDR2 is SMNVEV (reference sequence). Trimming removed 4 bases from V and 3 bases from J; junction bases left unmatched: 4. CDR3 length equals 15 residues. The CDR3 DNA sequence: TGTGCCAGCAGTTCAAGCGGGAGTTACACCGGGGAGCTGTTTTTT. Protein sequence: CASSSSGSYTGELFF.